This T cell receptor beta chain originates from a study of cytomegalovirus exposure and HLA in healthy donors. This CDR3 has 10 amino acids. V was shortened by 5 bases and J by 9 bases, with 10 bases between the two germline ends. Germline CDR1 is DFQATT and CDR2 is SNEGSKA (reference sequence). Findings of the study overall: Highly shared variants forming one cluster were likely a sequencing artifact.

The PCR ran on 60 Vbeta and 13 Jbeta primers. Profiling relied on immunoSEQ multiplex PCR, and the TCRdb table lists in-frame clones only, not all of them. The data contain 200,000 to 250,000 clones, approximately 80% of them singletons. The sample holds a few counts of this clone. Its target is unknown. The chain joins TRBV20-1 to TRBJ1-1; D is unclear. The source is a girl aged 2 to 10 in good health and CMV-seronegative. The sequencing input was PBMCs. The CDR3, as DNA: TGCAGTGCTCGGGAATCCCAAGCTTTCTTT. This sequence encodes CSARESQAFF.